The rows below give T cell receptor beta chains drawn from one sample of a study of low-dose radiotherapy and immunotherapy resistance in tumors. MiXCR, run by TCRdb on the reads, gives a single entry per CDR3 protein. The table has 95,000 to 100,000 distinct CDR3 sequences, 20% seen once; the top ten hold approximately 4%. This specimen consisted of PBMCs, obtained after low-dose radiotherapy plus immunotherapy. Every receptor here comes from a male donor with prostate cancer. Each CDR3 is given with its conserved first and last residue.

j_call v_call cdr3_aa
TRBJ2-2 TRBV12-3/TRBV12-4 CASSQYRVKGELFF
TRBJ2-5 TRBV2 CASMQSTAGTQYF
TRBJ1-2 TRBV19 CASSIAGNGYTF
TRBJ2-3 TRBV10-3 CAISESWGPGATDTQYF
TRBJ2-3 TRBV5-1 CASSLRTSVADTQYF
TRBJ2-3 TRBV12-5 CASGLEGGYTDTQYF
TRBJ1-2 TRBV19 CASSLAPSVNYGYTF
TRBJ2-1 TRBV7-2 CASSLGAGTNNDQFF
TRBJ1-2 TRBV7-2 CASSPRTVDYGYTF
TRBJ2-7 TRBV5-1 CASSLDPGSYEQYF
TRBJ2-7 TRBV7-8 CASSFGGGGYEQYF
TRBJ1-2 TRBV2 CATQANTNYGYTF
TRBJ1-1 TRBV7-9 CASSRGGTEAFF
TRBJ1-2 TRBV7-2 CASQREGTGNYGYTF
TRBJ1-3 TRBV5-1 CASSNAGTGRNTIYF
TRBJ1-1 TRBV5-1 CASSGPTGMNTEAFF
TRBJ1-2 TRBV2 CASNPESYGYTF
TRBJ1-2 TRBV11-2 CASSHGGGRTNYGYTF
TRBJ1-2 TRBV6-2/TRBV6-3 CASTHRDRDGYTF
TRBJ2-3 TRBV11-2 CASSSKLAHNTDTQYF
TRBJ2-2 TRBV7-8 CASREISGGGVTGELFF
TRBJ2-7 TRBV6-2/TRBV6-3 CASGPGLPFYEQYF
TRBJ2-1 TRBV28 CASSLGTVRWFF
TRBJ2-1 TRBV14 CATTVLTSGINNEQFF
TRBJ2-7 TRBV6-2/TRBV6-3 CASSTETSGILREQYF
TRBJ1-1 TRBV10-1 CASSVNRLATEAFF
TRBJ2-5 TRBV30 CAWSSLGTQYF
TRBJ1-4 TRBV5-1 CASSLPGGNEKLFF
TRBJ2-7 TRBV11-2 CASSLNRGETYEQYF
TRBJ2-7 TRBV12-3/TRBV12-4 CASSSGLSKQYF
TRBJ2-1 TRBV29-1 CSVTGASYNEQFF